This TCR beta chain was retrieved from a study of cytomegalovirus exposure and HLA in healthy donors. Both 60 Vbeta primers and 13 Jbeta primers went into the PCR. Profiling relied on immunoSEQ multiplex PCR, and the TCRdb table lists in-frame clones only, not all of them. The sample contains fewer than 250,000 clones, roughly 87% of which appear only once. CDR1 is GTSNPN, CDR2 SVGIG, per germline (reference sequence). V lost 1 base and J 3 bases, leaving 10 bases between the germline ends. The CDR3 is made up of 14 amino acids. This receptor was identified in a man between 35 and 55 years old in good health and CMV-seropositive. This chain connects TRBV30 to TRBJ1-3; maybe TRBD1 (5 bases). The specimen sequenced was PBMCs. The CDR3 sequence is CAWSAQQVGNTIYF. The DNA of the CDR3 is TGTGCCTGGAGTGCACAACAGGTTGGAAACACCATATATTTT.